The T cell receptor (beta chain) described here comes from a study of blood T cell repertoires in COVID-19. On the study more broadly: PBMCs, B-cell-depleted T cells, or T cells were the source of the cDNA or gDNA that made up the material.

The CDR3 contains 16 residues. The J segment lost 2 bases and the V segment lost 1 base, leaving 7 bases of the junction unmatched. Germline assignment: CDR1 SNHLY and CDR2 FYNNEI. Original handling: It was from reference gene primer amplification that nucleated cell counts were estimated. Data came from immunoSEQ multiplex PCR; TCRdb stores just in-frame clones and leaves some out. For V, J and clone size, that table is used; D and trimming come from the DNA. The table lists about 430,000 clones, 70% to 90% of them singletons. This clone was observed once. The sequenced material came from peripheral blood. The TCR comes from a man aged 18-30 years with COVID-19, enrolled during active disease. V usage is TRBV2 and J usage is TRBJ1-2, with 7 bases aligning to TRBD1. CDR3 DNA: TGTGCCAGCAGTGAAGAGGGGGCTCCCTTAAACTATGGCTACACCTTC. Encoded protein: CASSEEGAPLNYGYTF.